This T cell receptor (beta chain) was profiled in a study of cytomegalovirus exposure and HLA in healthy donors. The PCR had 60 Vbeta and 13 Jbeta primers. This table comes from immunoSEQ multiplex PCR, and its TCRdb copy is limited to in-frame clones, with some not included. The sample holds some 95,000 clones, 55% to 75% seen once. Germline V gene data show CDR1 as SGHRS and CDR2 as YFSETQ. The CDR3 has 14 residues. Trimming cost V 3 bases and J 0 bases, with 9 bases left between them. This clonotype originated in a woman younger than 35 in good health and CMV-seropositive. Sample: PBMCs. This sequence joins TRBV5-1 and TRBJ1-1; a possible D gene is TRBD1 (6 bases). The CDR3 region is CASSSDSVNTEAFF. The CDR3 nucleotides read TGCGCCAGCAGCTCGGACAGTGTGAACACTGAAGCTTTCTTT.